This TCR beta chain was sequenced during a study of blood T cell repertoires in COVID-19. Overall study: Acute and convalescent COVID-19 specimens originated in the United States, Italy and Spain.

Per the original data handling: Counts of nucleated cells, estimated from reference gene primer amplification, were obtained. Data came from immunoSEQ multiplex PCR; TCRdb stores just in-frame clones and leaves some out. That table is the source of V, J and clone size, and D and trimming were worked out from the DNA. The sample shows just under 150,000 clones, around 87% of them seen only once. Source material: peripheral blood. This clonotype originated in a woman in her forties or fifties with active or convalescent COVID-19.

The CDR3 DNA reads as TGCGCCAGCAGCCAAGTGCAGGGTTTACGCTCACCCCTCCACTTT. Protein product: CASSQVQGLRSPLHF. The J gene is TRBJ1-6, the V gene TRBV4-3, with D tentatively TRBD1 (5 bases). V dropped 1 base and J dropped 10 bases, with 14 bases sitting between them. From germline, CDR1 is LGHNA and CDR2 YSLEER. The CDR3 loop spans 15 amino acids.